The next 10 T cell receptor beta chains were all read from a single sample in a study of response to subunit inactivated influenza vaccine. TCRdb re-derived calls from the RT-PCR reads in MiXCR, one entry per CDR3 protein. The sample yields about 700,000 distinct CDR3 sequences, 13% to 15% seen once. The material was PBMCs from blood, obtained less than 15 days before vaccination. Every receptor here comes from a man over 45 who received an inactivated influenza vaccine.

J is TRBJ2-2 and V is TRBV7-9, with 10 bases that match TRBD2. The CDR3 has 15 residues. The trim removed 4 bases at V and 8 bases at J, leaving 7 bases unmatched. Germline lookup yields CDR1 SEHNR and CDR2 FQNEAQ (reference sequence). The CDR3 loop reads CASSSRALAGGELFF. CDR3 nucleotides: TGTGCCAGCAGCTCTCGGGCACTAGCGGGAGGGGAGCTGTTTTTT.

There are many counts of this clonotype. The V and J genes are TRBV5-5 and TRBJ2-5, with D possibly being TRBD2 (6 bases). The CDR3 sequence is 15 residues long. The V gene lost 1 base and the J gene lost 2 bases, with 12 bases spanning the gap. Looked up from germline, CDR1 is SGHKS and CDR2 is YYEKEE (reference sequence). CDR3 sequence (DNA): TGTGCCAGCAGCTTGCCGGGAGCCGGGCAAGAGACCCAGTACTTC. Translating gives CASSLPGAGQETQYF. Full variable domain (outside the CDR3, taken from reference TRBV5-5 and TRBJ2-5): DAGVTQSPTHLIKTRGQQVTLRCSPISGHKSVSWYQQVLGQGPQFIFQYYEKEERGRGNFPDRFSARQFPNYSSELNVNALLLGDSALYLCASSLPGAGQETQYFGPGTRLLVL.

This clonotype appeared a few times. The chain couples TRBV10-3 to TRBJ2-2; 10 nucleotides agree with TRBD2. The V segment lost 7 bases and the J segment 4 bases; nucleotides outside the gene matches: 6. The CDR3 extends over 15 amino acids. The germline CDR1 and CDR2 sequences are ENHRY and SYGVKD. CDR3 protein: CAINPGLAFTGELFF. CDR3 nucleotide sequence: TGTGCCATCAACCCGGGACTAGCGTTCACCGGGGAGCTGTTTTTT.

This sequence joins TRBV4-3 and TRBJ2-7; 7 nucleotides match TRBD2. In germline, CDR1 is LGHNA, CDR2 YSLEER. The trim removed 0 bases at V and 0 bases at J, leaving 8 bases unmatched. CDR3 length: 17 residues. The CDR3 DNA is TGCGCCAGCAGCCAAGAGAGTTCCGGGACTACCTCCTACGAGCAGTACTTC. Amino acids: CASSQESSGTTSYEQYF.

This chain links TRBV6-5 with TRBJ2-3; perhaps TRBD2 as D (7 bases). The V and J ends lost 0 bases and 6 bases respectively, with 13 bases between them. The CDR3 consists of 15 residues. Germline lookup yields CDR1 MNHEY and CDR2 SVGAGI. DNA of the CDR3: TGTGCCAGCAGTTACTCGATGCGGGGGCAGGATACGCAGTATTTT. Protein: CASSYSMRGQDTQYF.

This sequence joins TRBV6-2 or TRBV6-3 and TRBJ2-7; 7 bases match TRBD2. This CDR3 is built from 14 residues. The germline V gene encodes CDR1 MNHEY and CDR2 SVGEGT. The V gene end was trimmed by 2 bases and the J gene end by 2 bases; junction bases not matched to a gene: 3. CDR3 nucleotides: TGTGCCAGCAGTTACGGGAGGGCCGCCTACGAGCAGTACTTC. Protein: CASSYGRAAYEQYF.

CDR3 bases: TGTGCCAGCAGCTTAGGGGCTTTTATGAACACTGAAGCTTTCTTT. Protein sequence: CASSLGAFMNTEAFF. The V call is TRBV7-2, the J call TRBJ1-1; D gene uncertain. Per the germline V gene, CDR1 is SGHTA and CDR2 is FQGNSA. CDR3 length: 15 residues. V lost 1 base to trimming and J lost 0 bases, with 9 bases between them.

The chain has TRBV5-1 and TRBJ1-1; tentatively, D is TRBD1 (5 bases). Germline loops: CDR1 SGHRS, CDR2 YFSETQ. The CDR3 is 14 amino acids. The V end was cut by 6 bases, the J end by 1 base, with 13 bases between. The CDR3 coding sequence is TGCGCCAGCAACCCTGGGGCGGAGAACACTGAAGCTTTCTTT. It translates to CASNPGAENTEAFF.

This clonotype has only a few counts. The V call is TRBV20-1, the J call TRBJ2-2; 11 nucleotides line up with TRBD1. The CDR3 consists of 14 residues. Germline lookup yields CDR1 DFQATT and CDR2 SNEGSKA (reference sequence). The V gene end was trimmed by 5 bases and the J gene end by 7 bases; junction bases not matched to a gene: 6. The CDR3 DNA sequence: TGCAGTGCTGTTCCCGGGACAGGGGGCGGGGAGCTGTTTTTT. Protein sequence: CSAVPGTGGGELFF.

As regards this clonotype: One junction end disagrees with the germline gene, perhaps due to a read error. V and J are TRBV29-1 and TRBJ2-5, with D unclear. The CDR3 is made up of 10 amino acids. Germline V CDR1 and CDR2: SQVTM, ANQGSEA. Written as DNA, the CDR3 is TGCAGCGTTCAAGAAGAGACCCAGTACTTC. This codes for CSVQEETQYF.